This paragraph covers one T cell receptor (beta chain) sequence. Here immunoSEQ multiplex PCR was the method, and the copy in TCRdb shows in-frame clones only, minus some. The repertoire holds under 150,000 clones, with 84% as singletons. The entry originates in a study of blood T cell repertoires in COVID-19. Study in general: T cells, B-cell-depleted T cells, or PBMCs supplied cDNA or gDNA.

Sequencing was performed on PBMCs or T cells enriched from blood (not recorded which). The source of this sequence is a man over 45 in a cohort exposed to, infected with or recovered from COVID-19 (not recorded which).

The CDR3 nucleotides read TGTGCCAGCAGCCCGGGGCAGGGGGATACGCAGTATTTT. Translating gives CASSPGQGDTQYF. The chain recombines TRBV11-2 with TRBJ2-3; tentative D call: TRBD1 (6 bases). Trimming shortened V by 5 bases and J by 6 bases, and 12 bases separated the two germline ends. The germline CDR1 and CDR2 sequences are SGHAT and FQNNGV. The CDR3 length is 13 residues.